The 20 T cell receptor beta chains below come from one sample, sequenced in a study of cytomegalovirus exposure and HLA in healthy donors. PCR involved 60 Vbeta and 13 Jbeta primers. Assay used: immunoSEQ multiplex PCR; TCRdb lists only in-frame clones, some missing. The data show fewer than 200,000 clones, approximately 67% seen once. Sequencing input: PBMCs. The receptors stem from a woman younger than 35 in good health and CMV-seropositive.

The CDR3, as DNA: TGTGCCAGCAACTACCGGGGGAATCAGCCCCAGCATTTT. Amino acids: CASNYRGNQPQHF. This chain links TRBV28 with TRBJ1-5; D may be TRBD1 (5 bases). This CDR3 has 13 residues. Per germline, CDR1 MDHEN and CDR2 SYDVKM. V was trimmed by 7 bases and J by 4 bases, leaving 11 bases between them.

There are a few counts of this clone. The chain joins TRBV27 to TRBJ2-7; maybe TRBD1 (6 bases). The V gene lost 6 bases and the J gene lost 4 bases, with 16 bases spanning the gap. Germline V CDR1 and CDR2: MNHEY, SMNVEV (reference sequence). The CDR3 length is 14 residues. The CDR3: CASSFRGARYEQYF. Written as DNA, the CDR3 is TGTGCCAGCAGCTTCAGGGGTGCGCGGTACGAGCAGTACTTC.

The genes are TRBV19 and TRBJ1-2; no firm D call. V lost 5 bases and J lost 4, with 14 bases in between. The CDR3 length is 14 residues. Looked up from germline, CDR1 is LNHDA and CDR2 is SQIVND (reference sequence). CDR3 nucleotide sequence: TGTGCCAGTAGTTATACGGTGATCCGCTATGGCTACACCTTC. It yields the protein CASSYTVIRYGYTF.

CDR3 coding DNA: TGCGCCAGCAGCCAAGTATTCCGGACCGGGGAGCTGTTTTTT. Translated, it gives CASSQVFRTGELFF. This sequence joins TRBV4-1 and TRBJ2-2; no clear D gene. Trimming cost V 1 base and J 5 bases, with 8 bases left between them. CDR1 MGHRA and CDR2 YSYEKL come from the germline V gene. This CDR3 contains 14 residues.

The CDR3 here is CASSPRTSGGGYEQYF. The CDR3 DNA sequence: TGTGCCAGCAGCCCGAGGACTAGCGGGGGGGGCTACGAGCAGTACTTC. V and J are TRBV7-9 and TRBJ2-7; TRBD2 matches at 15 bases. The CDR3 has 16 amino acids. Trimming at V came to 5 bases and at J to 3 bases, leaving 5 bases not matched to a gene. Germline CDR1 and CDR2: SEHNR and FQNEAQ (reference sequence).

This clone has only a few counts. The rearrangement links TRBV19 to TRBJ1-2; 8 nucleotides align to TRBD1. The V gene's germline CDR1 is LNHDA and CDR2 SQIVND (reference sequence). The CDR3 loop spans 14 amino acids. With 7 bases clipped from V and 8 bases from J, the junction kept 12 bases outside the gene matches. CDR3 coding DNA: TGTGCCAGTACACAACTCAGGGGGCTGAGAGGCTACACCTTC. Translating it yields CASTQLRGLRGYTF.

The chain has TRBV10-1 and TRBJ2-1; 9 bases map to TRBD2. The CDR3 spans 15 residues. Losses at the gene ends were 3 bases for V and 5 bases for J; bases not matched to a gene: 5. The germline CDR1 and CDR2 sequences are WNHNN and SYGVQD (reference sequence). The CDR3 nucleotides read TGCGCCAGCAGTGATGCGGGAGGGCCGGACAATGAGCAGTTCTTC. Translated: CASSDAGGPDNEQFF.

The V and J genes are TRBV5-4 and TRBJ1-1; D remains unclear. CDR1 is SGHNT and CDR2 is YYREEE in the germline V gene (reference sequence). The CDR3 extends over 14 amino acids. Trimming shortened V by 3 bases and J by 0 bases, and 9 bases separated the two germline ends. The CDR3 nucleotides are TGTGCCAGCAGCTCGGGATTGATGAACACTGAAGCTTTCTTT. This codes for CASSSGLMNTEAFF.

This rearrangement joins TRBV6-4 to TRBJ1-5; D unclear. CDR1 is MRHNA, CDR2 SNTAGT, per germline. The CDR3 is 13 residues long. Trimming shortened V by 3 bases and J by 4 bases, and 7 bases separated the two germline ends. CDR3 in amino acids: CASSDGRNQPQHF. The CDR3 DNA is TGTGCCAGCAGTGATGGGAGGAATCAGCCCCAGCATTTT.

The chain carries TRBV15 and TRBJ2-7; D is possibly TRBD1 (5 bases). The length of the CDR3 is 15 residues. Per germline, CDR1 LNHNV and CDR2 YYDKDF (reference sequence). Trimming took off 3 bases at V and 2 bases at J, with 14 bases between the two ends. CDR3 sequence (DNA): TGTGCCACCAGCAGGACCCGACAGAACACCTACGAGCAGTACTTC. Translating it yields CATSRTRQNTYEQYF.

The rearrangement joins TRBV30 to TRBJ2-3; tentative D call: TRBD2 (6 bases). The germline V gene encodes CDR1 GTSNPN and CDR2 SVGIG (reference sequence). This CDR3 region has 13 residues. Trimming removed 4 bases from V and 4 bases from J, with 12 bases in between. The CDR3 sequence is CAWMGLLADTQYF. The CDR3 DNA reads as TGTGCCTGGATGGGACTTCTGGCAGATACGCAGTATTTT.

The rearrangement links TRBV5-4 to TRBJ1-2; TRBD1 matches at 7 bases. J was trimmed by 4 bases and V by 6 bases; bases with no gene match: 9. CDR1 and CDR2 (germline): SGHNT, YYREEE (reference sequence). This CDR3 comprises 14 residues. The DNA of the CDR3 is TGTGCCAGCAAACAGGGGAATGCGGTCTATGGCTACACCTTC. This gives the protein CASKQGNAVYGYTF.

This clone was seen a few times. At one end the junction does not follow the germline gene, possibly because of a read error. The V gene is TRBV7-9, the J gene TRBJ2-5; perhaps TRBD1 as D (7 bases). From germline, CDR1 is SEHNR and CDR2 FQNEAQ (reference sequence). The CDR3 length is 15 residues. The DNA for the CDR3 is TGTACCAGCAGCGTACAGGGGCACGGAGGGGAGACCCAGTACTTC. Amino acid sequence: CTSSVQGHGGETQYF.

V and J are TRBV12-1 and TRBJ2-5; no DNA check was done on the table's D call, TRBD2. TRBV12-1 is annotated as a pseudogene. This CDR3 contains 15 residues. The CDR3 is CASSGGRLAEETQYF. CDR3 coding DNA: TGTGCCAGCAGCGGCGGGAGACTAGCGGAAGAGACCCAGTACTTC.

CDR3 region: CASNAGAGSYEQYF. CDR3 DNA sequence: TGTGCCAGCAACGCGGGGGCCGGCTCCTACGAGCAGTACTTC. The chain uses TRBV9 and TRBJ2-7; the D gene is possibly TRBD2 (7 bases). The CDR3 length is 14 residues. Germline-derived CDR1 and CDR2 are SGDLS and YYNGEE. The V and J ends lost 6 bases and 0 bases respectively, with 13 bases between them.

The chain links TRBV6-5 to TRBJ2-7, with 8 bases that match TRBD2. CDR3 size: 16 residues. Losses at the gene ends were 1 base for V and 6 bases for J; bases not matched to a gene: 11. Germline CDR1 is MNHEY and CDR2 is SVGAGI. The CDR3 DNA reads TGTGCCAGCAGTTACTTGAGAGGACTAGCCGGCTTCGAGCAGTACTTC. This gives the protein CASSYLRGLAGFEQYF.

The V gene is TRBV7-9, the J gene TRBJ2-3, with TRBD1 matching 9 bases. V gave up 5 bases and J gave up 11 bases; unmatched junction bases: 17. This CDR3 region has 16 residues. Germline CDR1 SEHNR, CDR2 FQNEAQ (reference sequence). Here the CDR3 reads CASSDRDRESPFGQYF. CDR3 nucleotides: TGTGCCAGCAGCGACCGGGACAGGGAATCCCCTTTTGGGCAGTATTTT.

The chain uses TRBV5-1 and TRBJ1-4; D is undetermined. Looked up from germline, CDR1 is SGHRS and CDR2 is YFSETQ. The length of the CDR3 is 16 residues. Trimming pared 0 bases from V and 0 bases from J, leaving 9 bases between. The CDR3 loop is CASSLAGRSTNEKLFF. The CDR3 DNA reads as TGCGCCAGCAGCTTGGCCGGTAGATCAACTAATGAAAAACTGTTTTTT.

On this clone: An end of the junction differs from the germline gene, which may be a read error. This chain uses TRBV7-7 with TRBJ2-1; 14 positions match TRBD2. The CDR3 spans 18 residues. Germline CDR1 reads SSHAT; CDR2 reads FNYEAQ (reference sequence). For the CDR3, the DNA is TGTGCTAGCAGCTTAAGGGAACCGGGACTAGCGGGGGCCAATGAGCAGTTCTTC. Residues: CASSLREPGLAGANEQFF.

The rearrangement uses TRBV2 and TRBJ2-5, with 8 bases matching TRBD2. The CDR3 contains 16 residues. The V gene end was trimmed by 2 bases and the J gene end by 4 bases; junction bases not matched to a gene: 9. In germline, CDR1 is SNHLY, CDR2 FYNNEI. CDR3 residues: CASSELELAAGETQYF. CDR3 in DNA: TGTGCCAGCAGTGAACTAGAACTAGCGGCGGGAGAGACCCAGTACTTC.